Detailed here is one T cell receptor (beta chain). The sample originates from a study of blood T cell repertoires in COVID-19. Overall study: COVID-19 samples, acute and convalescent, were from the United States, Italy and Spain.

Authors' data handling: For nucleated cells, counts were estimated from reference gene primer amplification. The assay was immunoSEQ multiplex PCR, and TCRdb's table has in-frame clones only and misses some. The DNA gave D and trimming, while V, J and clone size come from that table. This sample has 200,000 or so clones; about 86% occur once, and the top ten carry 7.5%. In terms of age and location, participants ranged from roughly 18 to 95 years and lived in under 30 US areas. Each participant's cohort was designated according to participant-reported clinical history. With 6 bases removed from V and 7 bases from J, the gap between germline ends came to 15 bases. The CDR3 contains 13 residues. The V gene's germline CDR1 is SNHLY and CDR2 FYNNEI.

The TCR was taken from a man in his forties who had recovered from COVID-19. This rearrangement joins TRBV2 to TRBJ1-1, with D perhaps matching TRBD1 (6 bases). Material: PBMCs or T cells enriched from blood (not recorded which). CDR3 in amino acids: CASSLGTSLEAFF. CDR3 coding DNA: TGTGCCAGCAGCCTCGGGACAAGCCTTGAAGCTTTCTTT.